Shown below are 8 T cell receptor beta chains from a single sample sequenced in a study of blood T cell repertoires in COVID-19. Libraries were prepared by immunoSEQ multiplex PCR; TCRdb keeps only in-frame clonotypes and omits some of them. The sample lists some 170,000 clones; over 70% were seen once. Sequencing used peripheral blood. These receptors all come from a woman in her thirties or forties with COVID-19, enrolled during active disease.

J is TRBJ2-3 and V is TRBV27; D possibly corresponds to TRBD1 (5 bases). The CDR3 runs to 15 residues. V lost 8 bases and J 5 bases, leaving 20 bases between the germline ends. Germline lookup yields CDR1 MNHEY and CDR2 SMNVEV (reference sequence). CDR3 in amino acids: CASRALGQGGDTQYF. CDR3 coding DNA: TGTGCCAGCCGAGCTCTAGGGCAGGGCGGAGATACGCAGTATTTT.

The rearrangement uses TRBV4-1 and TRBJ2-2; tentatively, D is TRBD1 (6 bases). There are 16 residues in the CDR3. The V end lost 4 bases, the J end lost 5 bases, and 17 bases lay between the germline ends. The germline gives CDR1 MGHRA, CDR2 YSYEKL. CDR3: CASSPEQGWGTGELFF. CDR3 DNA sequence: TGCGCCAGCAGCCCTGAACAGGGATGGGGTACCGGGGAGCTGTTTTTT.

The rearrangement joins TRBV27 to TRBJ1-6, with 8 bases lining up with TRBD1. Germline V gene data show CDR1 as MNHEY and CDR2 as SMNVEV (reference sequence). The CDR3 has 15 residues. Trimming took 6 bases from V and 8 from J; bases not matched to a gene: 9. In DNA, the CDR3 is TGTGCCAGCAGCCTCTCACGGACAGGGCATTCACCCCTCCACTTT. Translating it yields CASSLSRTGHSPLHF.

The rearrangement joins TRBV7-9 to TRBJ2-7; the match to TRBD1 covers 7 bases. The germline V gene encodes CDR1 SEHNR and CDR2 FQNEAQ (reference sequence). CDR3 length equals 12 residues. J gave up 9 bases and V 5 bases, and 7 bases lay outside the gene matches. CDR3 region: CASSRDSLSQYF. CDR3 DNA: TGTGCCAGCAGCCGGGACAGCCTCTCGCAGTACTTC.

The chain is built from TRBV27 and TRBJ1-6, with D hard to call. Germline V gene lookup returns CDR1 MNHEY and CDR2 SMNVEV (reference sequence). V gave up 2 bases and J gave up 9 bases, with 5 bases separating them. This CDR3 is 12 amino acids long. CDR3 in amino acids: CASSLRGSPLHF. CDR3 DNA: TGTGCCAGCAGTTTACGGGGTTCACCCCTCCACTTT.

The J gene is TRBJ1-2, the V gene TRBV18; 7 bases match TRBD1. V was pared by 1 base and J by 6 bases, with 14 bases of the junction left unmatched. This CDR3 spans 17 amino acids. Germline V lookup: CDR1 KGHSH, CDR2 LQKENI. The CDR3 loop is CASSPRTGSNFIHGYTF. The CDR3, as DNA: TGTGCCAGCTCACCACGGACAGGATCTAATTTTATCCATGGCTACACCTTC.

The chain uses TRBV7-2 and TRBJ2-1, with 9 bases matching TRBD2. V dropped 4 bases and J dropped 4; count of bases not matched to a gene: 11. The CDR3 has 17 residues. Germline V CDR1 and CDR2: SGHTA, FQGNSA. The chain's CDR3 is CASSYPKNAGGYNEQFF. DNA of the CDR3: TGTGCCAGCAGCTATCCCAAGAACGCGGGGGGGTACAATGAGCAGTTCTTC.

The V gene is TRBV6-5, the J gene TRBJ1-1, with TRBD1 as a possible D gene (6 bases). Per the germline V gene, CDR1 is MNHEY and CDR2 is SVGAGI. Trimming cost V 8 bases and J 8 bases, with 18 bases left between them. The CDR3 contains 13 residues. CDR3 in DNA: TGTGCCAGCGAGCAGGACAGTGAATCCGAAGCTTTCTTT. It yields the protein CASEQDSESEAFF.